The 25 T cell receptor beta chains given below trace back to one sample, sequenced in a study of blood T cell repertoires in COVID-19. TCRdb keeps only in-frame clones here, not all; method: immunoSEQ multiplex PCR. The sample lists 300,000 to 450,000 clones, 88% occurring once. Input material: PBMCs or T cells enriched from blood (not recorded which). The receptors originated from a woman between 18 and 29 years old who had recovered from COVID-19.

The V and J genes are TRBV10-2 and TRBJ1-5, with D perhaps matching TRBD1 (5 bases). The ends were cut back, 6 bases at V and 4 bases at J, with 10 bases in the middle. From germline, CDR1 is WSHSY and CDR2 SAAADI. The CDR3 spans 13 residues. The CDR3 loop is CASSEQENQPQHF. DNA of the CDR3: TGCGCCAGCAGCGAACAGGAGAATCAGCCCCAGCATTTT.

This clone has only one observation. In DNA form, the CDR3 reads TGCGCCAGCAGCCCAGGACTAGTATACAATGAGCAGTTCTTC. Residues: CASSPGLVYNEQFF. V gene TRBV4-1 combines with J gene TRBJ2-1; 7 bases are shared with TRBD2. CDR1 and CDR2 (germline): MGHRA, YSYEKL. This CDR3 has 14 residues. The V gene end was trimmed by 4 bases and the J gene end by 4 bases; junction bases not matched to a gene: 4.

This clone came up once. The CDR3 DNA reads TGTGCCAGCAGCTCATCGACTAGCGCGGGAGATACGCAGTATTTT. Protein sequence: CASSSSTSAGDTQYF. The gene calls are TRBV11-3 and TRBJ2-3, with 8 bases identical to TRBD2. The V gene end was trimmed by 4 bases and the J gene end by 5 bases; junction bases not matched to a gene: 8. There are 15 residues in the CDR3. The germline CDR1 and CDR2 sequences are SGHNT and YENEEA.

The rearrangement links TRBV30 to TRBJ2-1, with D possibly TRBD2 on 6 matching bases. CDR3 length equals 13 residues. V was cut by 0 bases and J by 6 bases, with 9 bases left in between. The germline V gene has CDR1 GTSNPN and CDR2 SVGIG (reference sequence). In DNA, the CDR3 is TGTGCCTGGAGTGTGGGGGGAAGCAATGAGCAGTTCTTC. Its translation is CAWSVGGSNEQFF.

CDR3 in amino acids: CASSPGDGTNEKLFF. CDR3 in DNA: TGTGCCAGCAGTCCGGGGGACGGCACTAATGAAAAACTGTTTTTT. This rearrangement joins TRBV6-5 to TRBJ1-4; perhaps TRBD1 as D (5 bases). The CDR3 sequence is 15 residues long. Germline V gives CDR1 MNHEY, CDR2 SVGAGI. With 5 bases removed from V and 2 bases from J, the gap between germline ends came to 12 bases.

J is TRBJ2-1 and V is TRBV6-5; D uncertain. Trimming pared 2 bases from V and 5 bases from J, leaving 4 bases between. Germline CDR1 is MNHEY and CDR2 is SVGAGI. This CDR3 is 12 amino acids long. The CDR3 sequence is CASSYADNEQFF. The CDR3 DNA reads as TGTGCCAGCAGTTACGCGGACAATGAGCAGTTCTTC.

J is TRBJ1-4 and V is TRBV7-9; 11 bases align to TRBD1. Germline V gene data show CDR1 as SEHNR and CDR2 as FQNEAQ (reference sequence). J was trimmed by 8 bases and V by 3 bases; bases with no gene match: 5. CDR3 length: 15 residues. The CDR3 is CASSFRGTGGEKLFF. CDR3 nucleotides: TGTGCCAGCAGCTTTCGCGGGACAGGGGGAGAAAAACTGTTTTTT.

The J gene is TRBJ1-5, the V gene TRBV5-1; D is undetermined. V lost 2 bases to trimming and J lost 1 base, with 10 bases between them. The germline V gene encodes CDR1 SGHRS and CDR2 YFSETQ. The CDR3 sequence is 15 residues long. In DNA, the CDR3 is TGCGCCAGCAGCTTTAGCGGAGGGAGCAATCAGCCCCAGCATTTT. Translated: CASSFSGGSNQPQHF.

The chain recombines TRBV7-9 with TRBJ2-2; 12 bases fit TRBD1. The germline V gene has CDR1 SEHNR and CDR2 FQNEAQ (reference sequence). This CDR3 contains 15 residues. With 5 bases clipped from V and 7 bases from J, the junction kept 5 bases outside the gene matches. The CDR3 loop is CASSPGQGASGELFF. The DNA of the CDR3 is TGTGCCAGCAGCCCGGGACAGGGGGCGAGCGGGGAGCTGTTTTTT. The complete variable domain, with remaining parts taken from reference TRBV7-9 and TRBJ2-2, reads DTGVSQNPRHKITKRGQNVTFRCDPISEHNRLYWYRQTLGQGPEFLTYFQNEAQLEKSRLLSDRFSAERPKGSFSTLEIQRTEQGDSAMYLCASSPGQGASGELFFGEGSRLTVL.

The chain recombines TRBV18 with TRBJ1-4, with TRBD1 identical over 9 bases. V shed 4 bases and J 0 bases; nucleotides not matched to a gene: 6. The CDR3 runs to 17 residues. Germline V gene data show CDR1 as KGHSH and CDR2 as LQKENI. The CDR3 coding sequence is TGTGCCAGCTCACGAATACAGGGGGCTGCAACTAATGAAAAACTGTTTTTT. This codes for CASSRIQGAATNEKLFF. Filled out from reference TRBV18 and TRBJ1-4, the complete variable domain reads NAGVMQNPRHLVRRRGQEARLRCSPMKGHSHVYWYRQLPEEGLKFMVYLQKENIIDESGMPKERFSAEFPKEGPSILRIQQVVRGDSAAYFCASSRIQGAATNEKLFFGSGTQLSVL.

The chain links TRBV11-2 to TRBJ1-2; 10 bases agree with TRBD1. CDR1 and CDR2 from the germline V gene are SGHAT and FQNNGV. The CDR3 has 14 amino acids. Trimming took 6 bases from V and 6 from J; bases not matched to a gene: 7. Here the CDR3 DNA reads TGTGCCAGCAGACAACCCGGGACAGGGGATGGCTACACCTTC. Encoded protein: CASRQPGTGDGYTF.

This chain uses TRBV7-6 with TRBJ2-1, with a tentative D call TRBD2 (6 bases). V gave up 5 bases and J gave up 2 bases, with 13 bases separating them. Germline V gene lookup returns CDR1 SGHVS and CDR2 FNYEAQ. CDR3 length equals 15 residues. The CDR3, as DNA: TGTGCCAGCAGCCCCACAGGCGGGACCTACAATGAGCAGTTCTTC. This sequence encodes CASSPTGGTYNEQFF.

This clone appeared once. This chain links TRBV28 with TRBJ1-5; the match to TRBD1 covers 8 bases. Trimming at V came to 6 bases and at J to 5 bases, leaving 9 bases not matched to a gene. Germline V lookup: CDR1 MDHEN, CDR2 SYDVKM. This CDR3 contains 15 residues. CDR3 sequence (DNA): TGTGCCAGCAGCCTGCAGGGGGCGGGGGATCAGCCCCAGCATTTT. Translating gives CASSLQGAGDQPQHF.

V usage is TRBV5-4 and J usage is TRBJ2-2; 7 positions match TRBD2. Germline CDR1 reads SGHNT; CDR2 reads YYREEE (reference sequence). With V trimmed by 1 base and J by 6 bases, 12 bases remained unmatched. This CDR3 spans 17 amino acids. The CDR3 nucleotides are TGTGCCAGCAGCTTGCCTTCGCGGGGGTCTGGGTCCGGGGAGCTGTTTTTT. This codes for CASSLPSRGSGSGELFF.

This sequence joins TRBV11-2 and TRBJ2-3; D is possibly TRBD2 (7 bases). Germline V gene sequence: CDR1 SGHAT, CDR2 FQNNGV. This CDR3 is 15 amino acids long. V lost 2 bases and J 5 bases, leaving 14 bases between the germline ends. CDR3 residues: CASSLRGDYRDTQYF. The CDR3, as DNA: TGTGCCAGCAGCTTAAGGGGGGACTACAGAGATACGCAGTATTTT.

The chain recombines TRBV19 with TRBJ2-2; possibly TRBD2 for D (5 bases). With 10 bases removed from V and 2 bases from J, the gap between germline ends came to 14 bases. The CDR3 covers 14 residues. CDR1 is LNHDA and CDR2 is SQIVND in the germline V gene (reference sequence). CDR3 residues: CATRRLINTGELFF. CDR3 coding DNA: TGTGCCACCCGGAGACTAATAAACACCGGGGAGCTGTTTTTT. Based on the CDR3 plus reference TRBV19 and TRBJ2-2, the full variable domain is DGGITQSPKYLFRKEGQNVTLSCEQNLNHDAMYWYRQDPGQGLRLIYYSQIVNDFQKGDIAEGYSVSREKKESFPLTVTSAQKNPTAFYLCATRRLINTGELFFGEGSRLTVL.

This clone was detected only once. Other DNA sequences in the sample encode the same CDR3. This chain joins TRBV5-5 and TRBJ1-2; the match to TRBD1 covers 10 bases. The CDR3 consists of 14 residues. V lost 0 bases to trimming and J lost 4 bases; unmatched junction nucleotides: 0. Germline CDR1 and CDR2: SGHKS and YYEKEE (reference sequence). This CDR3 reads CASSLGTGGYGYTF. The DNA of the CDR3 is TGTGCCAGCAGCTTGGGGACAGGGGGCTATGGCTACACCTTC.

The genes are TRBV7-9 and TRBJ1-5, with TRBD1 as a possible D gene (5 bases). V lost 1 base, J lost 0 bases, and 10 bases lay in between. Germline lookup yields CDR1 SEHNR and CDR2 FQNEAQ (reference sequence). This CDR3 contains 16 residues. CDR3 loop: CASSLDQGYSNQPQHF. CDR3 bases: TGTGCCAGCAGCTTAGACCAGGGTTATAGCAATCAGCCCCAGCATTTT.

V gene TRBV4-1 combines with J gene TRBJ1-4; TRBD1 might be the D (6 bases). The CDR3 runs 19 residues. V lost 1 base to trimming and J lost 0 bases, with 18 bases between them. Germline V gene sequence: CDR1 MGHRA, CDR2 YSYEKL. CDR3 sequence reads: CASSQALQGKWATNEKLFF. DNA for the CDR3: TGCGCCAGCAGCCAAGCACTTCAGGGGAAGTGGGCAACTAATGAAAAACTGTTTTTT.

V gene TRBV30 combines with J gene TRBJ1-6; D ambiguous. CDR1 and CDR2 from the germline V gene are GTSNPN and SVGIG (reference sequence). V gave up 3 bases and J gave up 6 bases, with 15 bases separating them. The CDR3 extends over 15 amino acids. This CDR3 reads CAWRPELWSNSPLHF. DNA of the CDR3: TGTGCCTGGAGGCCCGAACTTTGGAGTAATTCACCCCTCCACTTT.

The CDR3 sequence: CASSLDRPSNSPLHF. DNA for the CDR3: TGTGCCAGCAGCTTGGACAGGCCGTCTAATTCACCCCTCCACTTT. The chain has TRBV5-4 and TRBJ1-6, with D possibly matching TRBD1 (5 bases). Germline CDR1 and CDR2: SGHNT and YYREEE (reference sequence). V was cut by 0 bases and J by 6 bases, with 10 bases left in between. The CDR3 spans 15 residues.

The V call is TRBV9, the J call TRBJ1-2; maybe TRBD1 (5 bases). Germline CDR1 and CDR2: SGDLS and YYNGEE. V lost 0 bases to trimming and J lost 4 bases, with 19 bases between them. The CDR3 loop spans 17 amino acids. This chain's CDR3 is CASSVGGGSAVGYGYTF. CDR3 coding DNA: TGTGCCAGCAGCGTAGGCGGGGGGAGCGCGGTCGGCTATGGCTACACCTTC.

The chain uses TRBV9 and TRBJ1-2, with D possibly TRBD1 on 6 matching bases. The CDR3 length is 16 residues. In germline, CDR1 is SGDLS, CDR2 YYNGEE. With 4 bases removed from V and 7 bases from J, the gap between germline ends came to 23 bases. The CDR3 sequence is CASSPQWGPSPGGYTF. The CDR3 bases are TGTGCCAGCAGCCCCCAGTGGGGGCCTTCCCCTGGTGGCTACACCTTC.

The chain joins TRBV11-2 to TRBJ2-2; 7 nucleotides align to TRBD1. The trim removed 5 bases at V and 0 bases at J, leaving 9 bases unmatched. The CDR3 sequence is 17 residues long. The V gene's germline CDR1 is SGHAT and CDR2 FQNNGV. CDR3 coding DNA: TGTGCCAGCAGCACCGACAGGGCTCGGGCGAACACCGGGGAGCTGTTTTTT. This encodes CASSTDRARANTGELFF. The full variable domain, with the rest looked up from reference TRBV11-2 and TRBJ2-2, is EAGVAQSPRYKIIEKRQSVAFWCNPISGHATLYWYQQILGQGPKLLIQFQNNGVVDDSQLPKDRFSAERLKGVDSTLKIQPAKLEDSAVYLCASSTDRARANTGELFFGEGSRLTVL.

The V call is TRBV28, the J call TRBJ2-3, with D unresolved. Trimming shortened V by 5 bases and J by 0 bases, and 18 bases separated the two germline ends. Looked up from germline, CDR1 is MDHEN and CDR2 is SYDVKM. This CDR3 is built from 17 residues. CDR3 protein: CASSPSLERRSTDTQYF. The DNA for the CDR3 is TGTGCCAGCAGTCCCAGCCTGGAGCGCCGGAGCACAGATACGCAGTATTTT.